This note documents a single T cell receptor (beta chain) sequence. Its antigen is unknown. The entry originates in a study of cytomegalovirus exposure and HLA in healthy donors. Broader study findings: Reportedly, diagnosis of cytomegalovirus status by the classifier showed high specificity and sensitivity. In an earlier analysis, about 90% or about 30%: the productive usage of most TCR beta V segments.

The CDR3 consists of 15 residues. Germline V CDR1 and CDR2: SGHNT, YYREEE (reference sequence). Trimming left V 4 bases short and J 5 bases short, with 18 bases between. The PCR contained 60 Vbeta and 13 Jbeta primers. The repertoire was sequenced with immunoSEQ multiplex PCR; TCRdb's copy has only in-frame clones and lacks some. The sample has some 180,000 clones; approximately 80% are singletons. The chain couples TRBV5-4 to TRBJ2-5, with D possibly being TRBD2 (6 bases). The sequence was collected from a woman aged 25 to 39 in good health and CMV-seronegative. The material sequenced was PBMCs. CDR3 sequence (DNA): TGTGCCAGCAGCCAGGCGGGATCTCGCTCGGAGACCCAGTACTTC. Residues: CASSQAGSRSETQYF.